The 14 T cell receptor beta chains listed next were all sequenced from one sample in a study of OX40 agonist ivuxolimab in advanced cancers. Here immunoSEQ multiplex PCR was the method, and the copy in TCRdb shows in-frame clones only, minus some. The repertoire consists of 80,000 to 100,000 clones, with about 90% occurring once and the leading ten covering roughly 0.8%. The sequences come from CD4+ or CD8+ T cells sorted from blood, collected in a trial of the OX40 agonist ivuxolimab. The receptors shown here come from an adult with an advanced solid tumor such as melanoma, head and neck, liver or kidney cancer.

This chain uses TRBV10-1 with TRBJ2-7; D gene uncertain. The CDR3 is 15 amino acids. Trimming left V 4 bases short and J 3 bases short, with 16 bases between. Germline values: CDR1 WNHNN, CDR2 SYGVQD (reference sequence). The CDR3 bases are TGCGCCAGCAGTGGTCGTACAAGACTGGTCTACGAGCAGTACTTC. It is translated as CASSGRTRLVYEQYF.

The chain has TRBV28 and TRBJ2-5; TRBD2 matches 8 bases. CDR1 and CDR2 from the germline V gene are MDHEN and SYDVKM. V shed 5 bases and J 3 bases; nucleotides not matched to a gene: 5. CDR3 length: 14 amino acids. CDR3 bases: TGTGCCAGCAGTCCGGGAGGGCGAGAAGAGACCCAGTACTTC. It yields the protein CASSPGGREETQYF.

This clone was detected a few times. The chain joins TRBV19 to TRBJ1-2; D perhaps matches TRBD1 (5 bases). The V gene's germline CDR1 is LNHDA and CDR2 SQIVND (reference sequence). V lost 6 bases and J lost 8, with 16 bases in between. The CDR3 extends over 13 amino acids. The CDR3 nucleotides are TGTGCCAGTAGGTCCGAGAGGGGAGTGGGCTACACCTTC. Protein: CASRSERGVGYTF.

The chain employs TRBV29-1 and TRBJ2-7; D uncertain. Germline CDR1 SQVTM, CDR2 ANQGSEA. With 6 bases removed from V and 0 bases from J, the gap between germline ends came to 18 bases. The CDR3 covers 15 residues. Here the CDR3 DNA reads TGCAGCGTCACCGGGTCGGGCGTAAGCTCCTACGAGCAGTACTTC. This sequence encodes CSVTGSGVSSYEQYF.

The J gene is TRBJ2-1, the V gene TRBV7-9, with TRBD1 as a possible D gene (6 bases). V shed 0 bases and J shed 12 bases, with 6 bases lying between them. The CDR3 is made up of 11 amino acids. Per the germline V gene, CDR1 is SEHNR and CDR2 is FQNEAQ (reference sequence). The CDR3 region is CASSLARGQFF. The CDR3 bases are TGTGCCAGCAGCTTAGCCAGGGGGCAGTTCTTC.

This clone was counted once. V usage is TRBV30 and J usage is TRBJ2-3, with 9 bases identical to TRBD1. The trim removed 2 bases at V and 4 bases at J, leaving 7 bases unmatched. The CDR3 contains 15 residues. Germline V gene lookup returns CDR1 GTSNPN and CDR2 SVGIG (reference sequence). CDR3 amino acids: CAWSTTGGSADTQYF. The CDR3 region has the DNA TGTGCCTGGAGTACCACAGGGGGCTCAGCAGATACGCAGTATTTT.

The chain combines TRBV6-6 with TRBJ2-2; 7 bases align to TRBD1. The CDR3 contains 15 residues. Germline assignment: CDR1 MNHNY and CDR2 SVGAGI (reference sequence). Germline trimming cut 3 bases from V and 5 bases from J; bases unmatched to any gene: 6. CDR3 in amino acids: CASSYPSGGTGELFF. The CDR3 coding sequence is TGTGCCAGCAGTTATCCGTCAGGGGGAACCGGGGAGCTGTTTTTT.

The CDR3 loop is CASSLGQSSNQPQHF. CDR3 in DNA: TGTGCCAGCAGCTTGGGACAGAGTAGCAATCAGCCCCAGCATTTT. The J gene is TRBJ1-5, the V gene TRBV5-6; TRBD1 might be the D (5 bases). The germline V gene encodes CDR1 SGHDT and CDR2 YYEEEE. V lost 0 bases to trimming and J lost 0 bases, with 7 bases between them. CDR3 length equals 15 residues.

The chain combines TRBV7-3 with TRBJ1-1, with 9 positions matching TRBD1. V shed 5 bases, J shed 8 bases, and the junction held 9 bases outside the gene matches. The CDR3 contains 14 residues. CDR1 SGHTA and CDR2 FQGTGA come from the germline V gene. The CDR3 nucleotides are TGTGCCAGCAGCCCAATTACAGGGGGCGAAGAAGCTTTCTTT. Protein: CASSPITGGEEAFF.

V gene TRBV5-6 combines with J gene TRBJ2-7; possibly TRBD1 or TRBD2 for D (6 bases each). CDR3 length equals 13 residues. CDR1 is SGHDT, CDR2 YYEEEE, per germline. V was cut by 0 bases and J by 7 bases, with 11 bases left in between. CDR3 protein: CASSLEQGREQYF. CDR3 nucleotide sequence: TGTGCCAGCAGCTTGGAGCAGGGGAGGGAGCAGTACTTC.

V is TRBV2 and J is TRBJ1-5; D is possibly TRBD1 (5 bases). The V end was cut by 1 base, the J end by 0 bases, with 16 bases between. There are 18 residues in the CDR3. Germline loops: CDR1 SNHLY, CDR2 FYNNEI. In nucleotides, the CDR3 is TGTGCCAGCAGTGAAGAATCGGGGACCTTTTATAGCAATCAGCCCCAGCATTTT. Protein: CASSEESGTFYSNQPQHF.

This clone has only a few counts. The chain recombines TRBV5-6 with TRBJ2-4; possibly TRBD2 for D (6 bases). CDR3 size: 14 residues. CDR1 is SGHDT, CDR2 YYEEEE, per germline. V lost 3 bases and J 6 bases, leaving 13 bases between the germline ends. This chain's CDR3 is CASSSAGRINIQYF. The CDR3 region has the DNA TGTGCCAGCAGCTCCGCGGGACGGATAAACATTCAGTACTTC.

The chain carries TRBV6-1 and TRBJ1-2; D gene ambiguous. The V gene lost 0 bases and the J gene lost 0 bases, with 11 bases spanning the gap. Looked up from germline, CDR1 is MNHNS and CDR2 is SASEGT. This CDR3 has 16 amino acids. The CDR3 loop is CASSEAAGEANYGYTF. CDR3 nucleotides: TGTGCCAGCAGTGAAGCGGCCGGGGAAGCTAACTATGGCTACACCTTC.

This chain joins TRBV18 and TRBJ1-3, with D unresolved. Germline V lookup: CDR1 KGHSH, CDR2 LQKENI. V lost 0 bases to trimming and J lost 0 bases, with 3 bases between them. There are 14 residues in the CDR3. CDR3 sequence: CASSPPYSGNTIYF. The DNA of the CDR3 is TGTGCCAGCTCACCACCGTACTCTGGAAACACCATATATTTT. Full variable domain (outside the CDR3, taken from reference TRBV18 and TRBJ1-3): NAGVMQNPRHLVRRRGQEARLRCSPMKGHSHVYWYRQLPEEGLKFMVYLQKENIIDESGMPKERFSAEFPKEGPSILRIQQVVRGDSAAYFCASSPPYSGNTIYFGEGSWLTVV.